This T cell receptor (beta chain) was identified in a study of blood T cell repertoires in COVID-19 (dated by TCRdb to the early 2020s). Notes on the research overall: Collaborator samples came from the United States, Italy and Spain and covered acute and convalescent phases of COVID-19. The material from the prospective study consisted of cDNA or gDNA derived from T cells, B-cell-depleted T cells, or PBMCs. Deeply sampled blood TCRbeta repertoires from subjects exposed to, actively infected with, or recovered from COVID-19 were included in the dataset. The repertoires were released in a freely available public database meant as a resource for research on the immune response to SARS-CoV-2. Samples came from the ongoing ImmuneRACE study (first 160 participants) plus 1,254 subjects from 6 global collaborators. The sample metadata nearly always contained a de-identified subject ID, COVID-19 status, age in years and sex. Where available, HLA class I and class II types were taken from metadata supplied by the sample provider and were not determined by assay-based typing. Paper-wide results and their limitations: Clinical and demographic metadata were provided uncurated, with the amount varying by source and participant.

Based on the germline V gene (reference sequence), the CDR1 and CDR2 sequences are SEHNR and FQNEAQ. Taken from cysteine to phenylalanine, the CDR3 has 14 residues. Here the CDR3 DNA is all that survives: 42 bases in frame from base 1. Trimming at the junction amounts to 1 base on V and 5 bases on J, and the germline ends lie 11 bases apart. Collaborating institutions collected whole blood in K2EDTA tubes following their own protocols. Collaborator samples were shipped for TCRbeta analysis as frozen whole blood, isolated PBMCs, or DNA extracted from either sample type. Points on this clone: Its binding antigen is unknown. No qualities accompany the bases; no much larger clone lies one base away.

TCRbeta CDR3 regions were amplified from genomic DNA by means of the immunoSEQ Assay, a bias-controlled multiplex PCR. As for the authors' bioinformatics: Within the assay, amplification of reference gene primers was used to estimate how many nucleated cells each sample contained. To quantify the absolute abundance of each unique TCRbeta CDR3 rearrangement, sequence reads were collapsed and filtered. For each sample, productive Simpson clonality was calculated as the square root of Simpson's diversity index across productive rearrangements. Imported from immuneACCESS, the table was reduced by TCRdb to in-frame sequences with V and J called. These copies leave out some clones; in studies compared against another copy, an unresolved V gene accounts for under half, and the cause of the remainder is not known. V and J calls and clone size are copied from that table; D and trimming were computed from the DNA. The sample records about 120,000 clones, roughly four fifths of which are singletons. The leading ten clones occupy about 12% of the sample.

The clonotype originates from a human donor in a cohort sampled during active COVID-19. The rearranged segments are TRBV7-9 and TRBJ1-1; a tentative D match to TRBD1 spans 6 bases. The sample consisted of peripheral blood. Here the CDR3 is given as CASSLEGGRTEAFF. The DNA sequence reads TGTGCCAGCAGCTTAGAGGGGGGGCGTACTGAAGCTTTCTTT.